This T cell receptor (beta chain) was obtained from a study of blood T cell repertoires in COVID-19. Study-level background: From the United States, Italy and Spain came samples of acute and convalescent COVID-19. PBMCs, B-cell-depleted T cells, or T cells provided the cDNA or gDNA that made up the material.

The CDR3 is made up of 15 amino acids. The ends lost 6 bases at V and 3 bases at J; junction bases unmatched: 9. The germline V gene has CDR1 LNHDA and CDR2 SQIVND (reference sequence). Per the original methods: Amplification of reference gene primers was used by the study to estimate nucleated cell counts. The data were produced by immunoSEQ multiplex PCR, yet TCRdb's version contains in-frame clones alone and is incomplete. That table is the source of V, J and clone size, and D and trimming were worked out from the DNA. The profile shows 100,000 to 120,000 clones, 70% to 90% of them singletons. Specimen: peripheral blood. The receptor was derived from a human donor in a cohort sampled during active COVID-19. The chain employs TRBV19 and TRBJ2-3; 7 bases are shared with TRBD2. DNA of the CDR3: TGTGCCAGTAGAGGGTTAGGGACTACAACAGATACGCAGTATTTT. It yields the protein CASRGLGTTTDTQYF.